This TCR beta chain was retrieved from a study of beta chain features in type 1 diabetes. Naive, central memory, regulatory and stem cell-like memory cells within the CD4+ compartment were sorted using CD45RO/CCR7/CD25/CD127/CD95/CD27. Study results and caveats: Researchers report that Type 1 diabetes patients had moderately but significantly shorter TCRB CDR3s across all four CD4+ subsets.

With respect to this clone: What it binds is unknown.

Germline trimming cut 0 bases from V and 2 bases from J; bases unmatched to any gene: 4. Germline V gene data show CDR1 as LGHNA and CDR2 as YSLEER. The CDR3 has 17 residues. As every portion of the isolated RNA was reverse transcribed, the sequencing read expressed TCRB transcripts. The table came from immunoSEQ multiplex PCR; TCRdb's copy has only in-frame clones and leaves some out. The sample yields 230,000 or so clones, more than 15% seen once. Sequences were obtained from naive CD4+ T cells from blood. The receptor's source is a man aged 25 to 45 with type 1 diabetes. The V call is TRBV4-3, the J call TRBJ2-3; 11 nucleotides match TRBD2. The DNA of the CDR3 is TGCGCCAGCAGCCAAGATGGGACTAGCGGATTCACAGATACGCAGTATTTT. Translating gives CASSQDGTSGFTDTQYF.